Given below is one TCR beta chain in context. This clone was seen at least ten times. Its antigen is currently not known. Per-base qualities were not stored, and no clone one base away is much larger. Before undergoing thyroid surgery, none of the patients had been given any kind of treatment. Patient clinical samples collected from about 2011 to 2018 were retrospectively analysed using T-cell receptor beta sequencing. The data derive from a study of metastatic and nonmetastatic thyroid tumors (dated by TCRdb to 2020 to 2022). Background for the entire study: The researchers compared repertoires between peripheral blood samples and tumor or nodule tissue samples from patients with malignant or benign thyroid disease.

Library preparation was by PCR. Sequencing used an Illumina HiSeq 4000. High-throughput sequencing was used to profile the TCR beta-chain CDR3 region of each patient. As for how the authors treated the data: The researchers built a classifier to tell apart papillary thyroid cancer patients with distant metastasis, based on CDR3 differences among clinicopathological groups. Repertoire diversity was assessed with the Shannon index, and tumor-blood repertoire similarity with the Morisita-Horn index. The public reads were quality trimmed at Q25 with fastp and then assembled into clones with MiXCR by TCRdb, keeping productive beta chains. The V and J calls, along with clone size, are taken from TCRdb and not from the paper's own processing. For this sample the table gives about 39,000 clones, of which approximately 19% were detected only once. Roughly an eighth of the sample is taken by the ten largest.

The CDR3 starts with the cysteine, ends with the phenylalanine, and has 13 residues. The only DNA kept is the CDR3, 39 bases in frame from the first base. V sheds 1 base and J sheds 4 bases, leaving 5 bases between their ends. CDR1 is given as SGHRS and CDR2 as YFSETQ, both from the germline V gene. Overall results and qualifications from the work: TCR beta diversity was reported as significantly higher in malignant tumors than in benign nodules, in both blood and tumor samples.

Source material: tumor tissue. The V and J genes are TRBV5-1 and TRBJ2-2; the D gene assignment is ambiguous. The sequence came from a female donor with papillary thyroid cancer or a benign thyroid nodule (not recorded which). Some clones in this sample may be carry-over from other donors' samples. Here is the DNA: TGCGCCAGCAGCTTGATGGTCACCGGGGAGCTGTTTTTT. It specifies CASSLMVTGELFF. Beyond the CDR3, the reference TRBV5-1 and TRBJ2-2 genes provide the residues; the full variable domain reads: KAGVTQTPRYLIKTRGQQVTLSCSPISGHRSVSWYQQTPGQGLQFLFEYFSETQRNKGNFPGRFSGRQFSNSRSEMNVSTLELGDSALYLCASSLMVTGELFFGEGSRLTVL.